What follows is one T cell receptor beta chain and its context. No antigen is known for it. The donors were part of the validation cohort, which consisted of approximately 110 subjects and was separate from the first cohort of under 850 subjects. The data derive from a study of cytomegalovirus exposure and HLA in healthy donors. Study context: According to later analysis, the same platform produced the 120 or so validation and several hundred first-cohort repertoires. Whole-study findings and limits: Among TCR beta chains, those listed as cytomegalovirus-associated numbered around 180.

The protocol was immunoSEQ multiplex PCR, while the TCRdb copy is restricted to in-frame clones and leaves out a portion. The sample contains some 230,000 clones, under 95% of which appear only once. This receptor was obtained from a woman between 18 and 30 years old in good health and CMV-seronegative. Sequenced input: PBMCs.

The CDR3 bases are TGTGCCTACCCGACGGGGTATGGCTACACCTTC. Residues: CAYPTGYGYTF. V is TRBV30 and J is TRBJ1-2; no firm D call. Trimming pared 7 bases from V and 5 bases from J, leaving 11 bases between. Germline loops: CDR1 GTSNPN, CDR2 SVGIG (reference sequence). The CDR3 runs to 11 residues.